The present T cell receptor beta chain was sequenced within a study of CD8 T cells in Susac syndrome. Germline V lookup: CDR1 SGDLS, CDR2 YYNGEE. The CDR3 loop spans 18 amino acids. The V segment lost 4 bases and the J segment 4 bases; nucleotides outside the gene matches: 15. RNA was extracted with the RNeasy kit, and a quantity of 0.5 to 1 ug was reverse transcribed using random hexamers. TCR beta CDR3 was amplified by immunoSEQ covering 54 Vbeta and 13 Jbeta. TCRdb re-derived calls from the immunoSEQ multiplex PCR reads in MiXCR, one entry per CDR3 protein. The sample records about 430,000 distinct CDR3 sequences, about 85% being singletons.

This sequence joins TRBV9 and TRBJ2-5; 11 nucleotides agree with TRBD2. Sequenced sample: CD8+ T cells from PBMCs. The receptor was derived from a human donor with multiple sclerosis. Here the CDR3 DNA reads TGTGCCAGCAGCACCTGGACAGGGCCCGGACTAGCGGGAGAGACCCAGTACTTC. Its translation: CASSTWTGPGLAGETQYF.